This T cell receptor beta chain was sequenced for a study of blood T cell repertoires in COVID-19 (TCRdb year 2020). Notes on the research overall: Collaborator samples came from the United States, Italy and Spain and covered acute and convalescent phases of COVID-19. The prospective study material was composed of cDNA or gDNA derived from T cells, B-cell-depleted T cells, or PBMCs. The dataset comprised deeply sampled blood TCRbeta repertoires from subjects exposed to, actively infected with, or recovered from COVID-19. The repertoires were made available in a free public database intended to serve as a resource for research on the immune response to SARS-CoV-2. The samples were drawn from two sources: the first 160 participants of the ongoing ImmuneRACE study, and fewer than 1,500 subjects contributed by 6 global collaborators. Nearly every sample came with metadata listing a de-identified subject ID, COVID-19 status, age in years and sex. HLA class I and class II types, where available, came from metadata supplied by the sample provider rather than from assay-based typing.

This clone was counted ten times or more. The specificity of this receptor is unknown. Nothing much larger sits one base from this clone, and base qualities are not available. Enrolling through a virtual design, the prospective study's participants ranged in age from roughly 18 to 95 years and lived across around 25 United States geographic areas. To assign participants to cohorts, the prospective study relied on clinical history that participants themselves reported in a screening survey and a study questionnaire. In the prospective study, whole blood, serum and a nasopharyngeal or oropharyngeal swab were collected from each participant by mobile phlebotomists. Additional blood draws and questionnaires over a roughly two-month period could optionally be provided by prospective study participants. Before DNA extraction, prospective study blood samples were shipped either frozen or at room temperature.

TCRbeta CDR3 regions were amplified from genomic DNA by means of the immunoSEQ Assay, a bias-controlled multiplex PCR. On the authors' methods: The number of nucleated cells in each sample was estimated from the amplification of reference gene primers within the assay. Sequence reads were collapsed and filtered to measure the absolute abundance of every unique TCRbeta CDR3 rearrangement. For each sample, productive Simpson clonality was calculated as the square root of Simpson's diversity index across productive rearrangements. TCRdb took over this immuneACCESS table, retaining in-frame rearrangements with V and J assigned. Such tables are incomplete; in checked studies, under half of the missing clones stem from an unresolved V gene, and the remainder is unexplained. V, J and clone size are those of that table, while D and trimming were read from the DNA. This sample holds 200,000 or so clones; roughly nine tenths were observed only once. The ten largest account for approximately 2.1% of the sample.

The germline V gene provides CDR1 KGHSH and CDR2 LQKENI. The CDR3 covers 12 residues, taking in both the cysteine and the phenylalanine. The kept DNA is CDR3 alone, 36 bases in frame from the first base. The germline ends are 9 bases apart after V is trimmed by 3 bases and J by 7 bases. The full study reports these points: How much clinical and demographic metadata was included differed by source and by participant, and the metadata was provided uncurated.

The receptor comes from a woman aged 40-49 years with acute COVID-19. The sample was PBMCs or T cells enriched from blood (not recorded which). In this chain, TRBV18 is recombined with TRBJ1-1, with an unclear D gene assignment. This receptor has the CDR3 CASSPTGFEAFF. In nucleotide form, the sequence is TGTGCCAGCTCACCCACGGGGTTTGAAGCTTTCTTT.